This TCR beta chain came from a study of shared clonotypes between healthy human individuals. The V and J ends lost 2 bases and 2 bases, in that order; junction bases with no gene match: 6. The CDR3 extends over 15 amino acids. Germline CDR1 reads SGHRS; CDR2 reads YFSETQ. A remark on this clone: What it binds is unknown.

Assay runs were performed at deep level. Sorted-subset replicate PCRs used about 200 ng DNA, some 31,000 T cell genomes. Sequencing was performed with immunoSEQ multiplex PCR; in TCRdb, only in-frame clones are kept and a portion is missing. Among about 1 million clones listed, approximately 78% were seen once. Regarding the study as a whole: Generally, naive subsets came out with larger estimated richness than memory subsets.

Input material: memory CD4+ T cells from PBMCs. Subset denoted: CD45RA-negative fraction. The receptor's source is a man between 18 and 35 years old in good health. Some clones in this sample may be carry-over from other donors' samples. The chain recombines TRBV5-1 with TRBJ1-2; 7 positions agree with TRBD1. The CDR3 coding sequence is TGCGCCAGCAGCTTAGGGACAGCCACAAACTATGGCTACACCTTC. Protein: CASSLGTATNYGYTF.